These T cell receptor beta chains were read from a single sample in a study of T-cell reconstitution after alpha-beta-depleted transplantation in children. TCRdb reprocessed the PCR reads with MiXCR, giving one entry per CDR3 protein. In the table there are about 440,000 distinct CDR3 sequences, approximately 41% of which are singletons. Sequencing used PBMCs, obtained before TCRalphabeta/CD19-depleted stem cell transplant. All receptors derive from a girl aged 2-10 years with aplastic anemia, due to receive a stem cell transplant. Both conserved end residues are part of each CDR3. A D gene is named only where the DNA matches it firmly. A row's size may be missing; if present it is once, few, many or a size class.

V gene,J gene,CDR3 length,clone size,D gene,CDR3 protein,CDR3 DNA
TRBV6-1,TRBJ2-3,16,.,TRBD1,CASSPPKGAVTDTQYF,TGTGCCAGCAGTCCCCCAAAGGGGGCTGTGACAGATACGCAGTATTTT
TRBV28,TRBJ1-4,15,many,TRBD1,CASSSDRGLNEKLFF,TGTGCCAGCAGTTCCGACAGGGGCTTAAATGAAAAACTGTTTTTT
TRBV4-2,TRBJ2-5,18,few,TRBD2,CASSRGSQAGGVQETQYF,TGTGCCAGCAGCCGGGGGAGTCAGGCGGGAGGGGTGCAAGAGACCCAGTACTTC
TRBV3-1,TRBJ1-1,13,few,.,CASSQDGNTEAFF,TGTGCCAGCAGCCAAGATGGGAACACTGAAGCTTTCTTT
TRBV5-6,TRBJ2-3,16,.,.,CASSLARDLLTDTQYF,TGTGCCAGCAGCTTGGCCCGGGACCTCTTGACAGATACGCAGTATTTT
TRBV6-1,TRBJ1-5,15,.,.,CASSLTWDENQPQHF,TGTGCCAGCAGCCTTACCTGGGATGAAAATCAGCCCCAGCATTTT
TRBV9,TRBJ1-5,15,.,TRBD1,CASSVGTGGIQPQHF,TGTGCCAGCAGCGTCGGGACAGGGGGCATCCAGCCCCAGCATTTT
TRBV29-1,TRBJ2-1,11,many,.,CSVEVYRRQFF,TGCAGCGTTGAAGTGTATCGTAGGCAGTTCTTC
TRBV6-1,TRBJ2-7,14,once,.,CASRRPQGPYEQYF,TGTGCCAGCAGACGTCCGCAGGGGCCCTACGAGCAGTACTTC
TRBV18,TRBJ2-3,12,.,.,CASSPETDTQYF,TGTGCCAGCTCACCAGAGACAGATACGCAGTATTTT
TRBV4-1,TRBJ2-5,15,few,TRBD2,CASSHERGGEETQYF,TGCGCCAGCAGCCACGAGCGGGGAGGGGAAGAGACCCAGTACTTC
TRBV4-2,TRBJ2-5,14,.,.,CASRPGGIQETQYF,TGTGCCAGCAGGCCCGGGGGCATCCAAGAGACCCAGTACTTC
TRBV7-9,TRBJ2-3,13,few,.,CASRRAVTDTQYF,TGTGCCAGCAGGCGAGCGGTCACAGATACGCAGTATTTT
TRBV4-2,TRBJ2-1,17,many,TRBD1,CASSPRTGEIFYNEQFF,TGTGCCAGCAGCCCGAGGACAGGGGAAATCTTCTACAATGAGCAGTTCTTC
TRBV20-1,TRBJ2-3,12,.,.,CSASPAGYTQYF,TGCAGTGCTAGCCCGGCAGGGTATACGCAGTATTTT
TRBV28,TRBJ2-6,15,few,.,CASSLWPSGANVLTF,TGTGCCAGCAGTTTATGGCCCTCTGGGGCCAACGTCCTGACTTTC
TRBV10-2,TRBJ2-2,13,.,.,CASTGGITGELFF,TGCGCCAGCACGGGCGGGATCACCGGGGAGCTGTTTTTT
TRBV29-1,TRBJ2-3,16,once,TRBD1,CSVEGGTGVSTDTQYF,TGCAGCGTTGAAGGGGGGACAGGAGTTAGCACAGATACGCAGTATTTT
TRBV12-3/TRBV12-4,TRBJ2-7,14,many,.,CASSPVGAFYEQYF,TGTGCCAGCAGCCCAGTCGGAGCTTTCTACGAGCAGTACTTC
TRBV28,TRBJ2-1,15,.,.,CASSLRGASHNEQFF,TGTGCCAGCAGTTTACGGGGGGCCAGCCACAATGAGCAGTTCTTC
TRBV7-9,TRBJ2-1,17,.,TRBD2,CASSFRIAGVLHNEQFF,TGTGCCAGCAGCTTTAGGATAGCGGGAGTCTTACACAATGAGCAGTTCTTC
TRBV27,TRBJ2-3,14,.,.,CASSRLGRTDTQYF,TGTGCCAGCAGTCGACTGGGGCGTACAGATACGCAGTATTTT
TRBV12-3/TRBV12-4,TRBJ2-5,12,many,.,CASSQLGETQYF,TGTGCCAGCAGTCAGCTGGGGGAGACCCAGTACTTC
TRBV7-3,TRBJ2-1,17,.,TRBD2,CASSFPPGLARYNEQFF,TGTGCCAGCAGCTTTCCCCCCGGACTAGCTCGGTACAATGAGCAGTTCTTC
TRBV5-1,TRBJ1-3,16,few,.,CASSITDTGPGNTIYF,TGCGCCAGCAGCATCACCGACACGGGCCCTGGAAACACCATATATTTT
TRBV20-1,TRBJ1-5,14,.,.,CSARELGGSQPQHF,TGCAGTGCTAGAGAATTGGGGGGCTCTCAGCCCCAGCATTTT
TRBV5-1,TRBJ2-7,12,.,TRBD1,CASTDRTYEQYF,TGCGCCAGCACGGACAGGACCTACGAGCAGTACTTC
TRBV7-2,TRBJ2-5,14,.,.,CASSLGVAQETQYF,TGTGCCAGCAGCTTAGGGGTGGCACAAGAGACCCAGTACTTC
TRBV9,TRBJ2-3,14,.,.,CASSARAGLGTQYF,TGTGCCAGCAGCGCCCGCGCGGGGCTAGGTACGCAGTATTTT
TRBV5-6,TRBJ2-1,13,.,.,CASSFPSPNEQFF,TGTGCCAGCAGCTTTCCTAGTCCCAATGAGCAGTTCTTC
TRBV6-1,TRBJ1-3,15,.,.,CASSQDRSSGNTIYF,TGTGCCAGCAGCCAGGACAGAAGCTCTGGAAACACCATATATTTT